Below are 15 T cell receptor beta chains sequenced from a single sample in a study of control samples from healthy donors and cancer patients. The data were produced by immunoSEQ multiplex PCR, yet TCRdb's version contains in-frame clones alone and is incomplete. This table holds about 80,000 clones, 84% found once. Sequencing was carried out using PBMCs. The receptors originated from a man in his fifties or sixties with head and neck cancer.

The chain uses TRBV6-5 and TRBJ2-3; weak D call: TRBD2 (7 bases). Germline V lookup: CDR1 MNHEY, CDR2 SVGAGI. There are 13 residues in the CDR3. Trimming cost V 7 bases and J 4 bases, with 12 bases left between them. The CDR3 protein is CASKSGGSDTQYF. The CDR3 nucleotides are TGTGCCAGCAAGTCGGGGGGCTCAGATACGCAGTATTTT.

The V and J genes are TRBV25-1 and TRBJ1-1, with unresolved D. Trimming took off 2 bases at V and 1 base at J, with 5 bases between the two ends. The CDR3 is made up of 13 amino acids. The germline gives CDR1 MGHDK, CDR2 SYGVNS. DNA of the CDR3: TGTGCCAGCAGTGAAAGCACGAACACTGAAGCTTTCTTT. Protein: CASSESTNTEAFF.

This chain joins TRBV6-5 and TRBJ2-5; D not certain. CDR3 size: 14 residues. V lost 0 bases and J 2 bases, leaving 7 bases between the germline ends. In germline, CDR1 is MNHEY, CDR2 SVGAGI. In DNA, the CDR3 is TGTGCCAGCAGTTACTCTGGCAGGCAAGAGACCCAGTACTTC. It encodes CASSYSGRQETQYF.

The V gene is TRBV3-1 (or the pseudogene TRBV3-2), the J gene TRBJ2-5; D may be TRBD1 or TRBD2 (5 bases each). The V end lost 4 bases, the J end lost 7 bases, and 13 bases lay between the germline ends. Germline V gives CDR1 LGHDT, CDR2 YNNKEL (reference sequence). This CDR3 has 13 residues. This CDR3 is CASSPGTQGTQYF. The CDR3 coding sequence is TGTGCCAGCAGCCCCGGGACGCAGGGGACCCAGTACTTC.

This clone was observed a few times. This chain links TRBV18 with TRBJ2-7; D gene uncertain. This CDR3 is built from 13 residues. Germline CDR1 and CDR2: KGHSH and LQKENI. The V gene lost 3 bases and the J gene lost 1 base, with 7 bases spanning the gap. The DNA for the CDR3 is TGTGCCAGCTCACCCTCGGGTTCCTACGAGCAGTACTTC. The encoded protein is CASSPSGSYEQYF.

V is TRBV6-5 and J is TRBJ2-7; perhaps TRBD2 as D (6 bases). CDR3 length: 16 amino acids. V was trimmed by 0 bases and J by 1 base, leaving 13 bases between them. The V gene's germline CDR1 is MNHEY and CDR2 SVGAGI. The CDR3 sequence is CASSYSRTTFSYEQYF. In DNA form, the CDR3 reads TGTGCCAGCAGTTACTCCCGGACTACCTTTTCCTACGAGCAGTACTTC.

The chain couples TRBV5-1 to TRBJ1-6, with unresolved D. The CDR3 is 14 amino acids. V gave up 4 bases and J gave up 11 bases, with 16 bases separating them. Germline V CDR1 and CDR2: SGHRS, YFSETQ. CDR3: CASSPEWETAPLHF. The DNA for the CDR3 is TGCGCCAGCAGCCCGGAGTGGGAAACAGCACCCCTCCACTTT. Based on the CDR3 plus reference TRBV5-1 and TRBJ1-6, the full variable domain is KAGVTQTPRYLIKTRGQQVTLSCSPISGHRSVSWYQQTPGQGLQFLFEYFSETQRNKGNFPGRFSGRQFSNSRSEMNVSTLELGDSALYLCASSPEWETAPLHFGNGTRLTVT.

The J gene is TRBJ2-3, the V gene TRBV2; TRBD2 aligns across 10 bases. The V and J ends lost 6 bases and 3 bases, in that order; junction bases with no gene match: 6. From germline, CDR1 is SNHLY and CDR2 FYNNEI. The CDR3 runs 15 residues. CDR3 protein: CASRMSSGSTDTQYF. Written as DNA, the CDR3 is TGTGCCAGCAGAATGTCTAGCGGGAGTACAGATACGCAGTATTTT.

The chain uses TRBV11-2 and TRBJ1-2, with a possible D match to TRBD1 (6 bases). This CDR3 has 17 residues. The ends were cut back, 0 bases at V and 5 bases at J, with 19 bases in the middle. The germline V gene has CDR1 SGHAT and CDR2 FQNNGV. The CDR3 loop reads CASSLDSRGGLGYGYTF. The CDR3 coding sequence is TGTGCCAGCAGCTTAGATAGCCGCGGGGGGCTGGGGTATGGCTACACCTTC.

J is TRBJ2-7 and V is TRBV6-5; D unresolved. CDR1 is MNHEY and CDR2 is SVGAGI in the germline V gene. The CDR3 length is 12 residues. Deletions cut 6 bases from V and 2 bases from J, with 8 bases between. This chain's CDR3 is CASRRPPYEQYF. CDR3 bases: TGTGCCAGCAGACGGCCTCCCTACGAGCAGTACTTC.

The chain links TRBV30 to TRBJ2-1, with D perhaps matching TRBD1 or TRBD2 (5 bases each). Germline assignment: CDR1 GTSNPN and CDR2 SVGIG (reference sequence). V shed 3 bases and J shed 0 bases, with 9 bases lying between them. The CDR3 consists of 14 residues. This CDR3 reads CAWRGPSSYNEQFF. The CDR3 DNA reads TGTGCCTGGAGGGGACCCAGCTCCTACAATGAGCAGTTCTTC.

This clone was counted once. The chain employs TRBV7-2 and TRBJ2-5; TRBD1 aligns across 11 bases. The CDR3 contains 16 residues. CDR1 and CDR2 (germline): SGHTA, FQGNSA. J gave up 7 bases and V 5 bases, and 12 bases lay outside the gene matches. CDR3 bases: TGTGCCAGCAGCGCAATCGGACAGGGGGCCCGTGTGACCCAGTACTTC. Protein product: CASSAIGQGARVTQYF.

V usage is TRBV4-2 and J usage is TRBJ2-1; TRBD2 matches 14 bases. CDR1 is LGHNA, CDR2 YNFKEQ, per germline. The CDR3 consists of 17 residues. The V segment lost 10 bases and the J segment 1 base; nucleotides outside the gene matches: 9. CDR3 protein: CATRLAGGPGSYNEQFF. The DNA of the CDR3 is TGTGCCACCCGACTAGCGGGAGGGCCAGGATCCTACAATGAGCAGTTCTTC.

This chain uses TRBV9 with TRBJ1-1, with D uncertain. Germline values: CDR1 SGDLS, CDR2 YYNGEE. This CDR3 has 13 residues. The V and J ends lost 0 bases and 4 bases respectively, with 7 bases between them. The CDR3 nucleotides are TGTGCCAGCAGCGTAGTTGGCAGCACTGAAGCTTTCTTT. Encoded protein: CASSVVGSTEAFF.

The V and J genes are TRBV18 and TRBJ1-1, with D unresolved. From germline, CDR1 is KGHSH and CDR2 LQKENI. The CDR3 consists of 13 residues. Trimming took off 3 bases at V and 3 bases at J, with 8 bases between the two ends. This CDR3 is CASSPAVDTEAFF. DNA for the CDR3: TGTGCCAGCTCACCTGCAGTAGACACTGAAGCTTTCTTT. The full variable domain, rest sourced from reference TRBV18 and TRBJ1-1, is NAGVMQNPRHLVRRRGQEARLRCSPMKGHSHVYWYRQLPEEGLKFMVYLQKENIIDESGMPKERFSAEFPKEGPSILRIQQVVRGDSAAYFCASSPAVDTEAFFGQGTRLTVV.